This TCR beta chain was documented in a study of response to subunit inactivated influenza vaccine. Findings of the study overall: New T cells are recruited in small numbers by each seasonal influenza vaccination, according to the authors' suggestion.

TCRdb ran MiXCR on the RT-PCR reads and lists one entry per CDR3 protein. This table holds more than 450,000 distinct CDR3 sequences, approximately 12% found once. The table lists this clonotype with a few counts. What it recognizes is unknown. Germline CDR1 is SGDLS and CDR2 is YYNGEE. V shed 0 bases and J 0 bases; nucleotides not matched to a gene: 6. This CDR3 region has 16 residues. The sample consisted of PBMCs from blood, taken on the day of vaccination. The chain is built from TRBV9 and TRBJ2-7; 7 bases fit TRBD2. The sequence was obtained from a man aged 45-65 years who received an inactivated influenza vaccine. The CDR3 DNA reads as TGTGCCAGCAGCGTAGCCGACTCGGGAGGCTCCTACGAGCAGTACTTC. Translated, it gives CASSVADSGGSYEQYF.